The 26 T cell receptor beta chains below come from one sample, sequenced in a study of regulatory T cells in long-lasting Graves disease. Time point given: newly diagnosed GD, antithyroid drugs for less than 3 months. Scientists built the TCR library using RNA that was extracted from PBMCs. Construction of TCR beta libraries relied on iRepertoire HTBI primers and on Arm-PCR targeting CDR3 regions. TCRdb reprocessed the multiplex PCR reads with MiXCR, giving one entry per CDR3 protein. The profile shows approximately 310,000 distinct CDR3 sequences, approximately 20% of them singletons. Sequenced here: peripheral blood mononuclear cells (PBMCs), sampled at new diagnosis, from a patient treated with antithyroid drugs. Every receptor here comes from a female donor with Graves disease.

The sample holds a few counts of this clonotype. An end of the junction does not agree with germline; a read error may underlie this. The chain has TRBV12-3 or TRBV12-4 and TRBJ2-1; TRBD2 agrees at 9 bases. CDR3 length equals 14 residues. The DNA of the CDR3 is TGTGCCAGCAGCTTAGCGGGAGCGGTGAATGAGCAGTTCTTC. Residues: CASSLAGAVNEQFF.

This clonotype was seen many times. The V call is TRBV6-2 or TRBV6-3, the J call TRBJ2-5; D might be TRBD1 (5 bases). The CDR3 covers 13 residues. Germline V gene data show CDR1 as MNHEY and CDR2 as SVGEGT. V lost 5 bases and J 5 bases, leaving 12 bases between the germline ends. The CDR3 DNA follows: TGTGCCAGCAGTCGGACACGATGGGAGACCCAGTACTTC. Encoded protein: CASSRTRWETQYF.

In its sample, this clonotype was seen a few times. V usage is TRBV6-1 and J usage is TRBJ1-5; possibly TRBD1 for D (5 bases). Germline V gives CDR1 MNHNS, CDR2 SASEGT. Between the trimmed V and J ends, which lost 7 bases and 4 bases, there was a span of 11 bases. This CDR3 is 13 amino acids long. As DNA, the CDR3 is TGTGCCAGCATGCGTTGGGGGAATCAGCCCCAGCATTTT. Translated, it gives CASMRWGNQPQHF.

This clonotype was found many times. V usage is TRBV11-3 and J usage is TRBJ2-1; 11 positions agree with TRBD2. Germline CDR1 and CDR2: SGHNT and YENEEA. V was pared by 4 bases and J by 4 bases, with 3 bases of the junction left unmatched. This CDR3 region has 15 residues. The chain's CDR3 is CASSSGLAVYNEQFF. The CDR3 nucleotides are TGTGCCAGCAGCTCGGGACTAGCGGTATACAATGAGCAGTTCTTC.

Ten or more counts support this clonotype. The chain employs TRBV29-1 and TRBJ1-2; 8 bases fit TRBD1. Germline V gene data show CDR1 as SQVTM and CDR2 as ANQGSEA. The CDR3 has 12 residues. Losses at the gene ends were 7 bases for V and 7 bases for J; bases not matched to a gene: 8. CDR3: CSGTGNVGGYTF. CDR3 sequence (DNA): TGCAGCGGGACAGGGAATGTCGGTGGCTACACCTTC.

The chain has TRBV11-2 and TRBJ1-2, with a tentative D call TRBD1 (6 bases). Trimming stripped 5 bases from V and 6 bases from J, with 16 bases between. Germline assignment: CDR1 SGHAT and CDR2 FQNNGV. The CDR3 runs 14 residues. The CDR3 loop reads CASSMDSTSDGYTF. The CDR3 DNA sequence: TGTGCCAGCAGCATGGACAGTACTAGCGATGGCTACACCTTC.

This clonotype was detected ten times or more. The genes are TRBV3-1 and TRBJ1-1; D might be TRBD1 (6 bases). V lost 0 bases and J 4 bases, leaving 9 bases between the germline ends. CDR1 and CDR2 from the germline V gene are LGHDT and YNNKEL (reference sequence). The CDR3 totals 14 residues. The CDR3 nucleotides read TGTGCCAGCAGCCAAGATCAGGGGCTCACTGAAGCTTTCTTT. This codes for CASSQDQGLTEAFF.

This clonotype was counted only a few times. The chain couples TRBV10-2 to TRBJ1-5; no firm D call. This CDR3 is built from 12 residues. V was cut by 5 bases and J by 7 bases, with 9 bases left in between. The germline gives CDR1 WSHSY, CDR2 SAAADI. CDR3 in DNA: TGCGCCAGCAGTAGGTTTCTCCAGCCCCAGCATTTT. This codes for CASSRFLQPQHF.

J is TRBJ1-1 and V is TRBV19; perhaps TRBD1 as D (6 bases). CDR3 size: 15 residues. Germline V CDR1 and CDR2: LNHDA, SQIVND (reference sequence). Trimming cost V 7 bases and J 0 bases, with 15 bases left between them. CDR3 DNA sequence: TGTGCCAGTAATAAGGACAGCCTTATGAACACTGAAGCTTTCTTT. It encodes CASNKDSLMNTEAFF.

The chain couples TRBV7-2 to TRBJ2-1; perhaps TRBD2 as D (5 bases). The length of the CDR3 is 15 residues. CDR1 is SGHTA and CDR2 is FQGNSA in the germline V gene. V dropped 1 base and J dropped 3 bases, with 10 bases sitting between them. The CDR3 is CASSLVAIYYNEQFF. In DNA, the CDR3 is TGTGCCAGCAGCTTAGTAGCGATTTACTACAATGAGCAGTTCTTC.

This clonotype was recorded at least ten times. J is TRBJ2-2 and V is TRBV12-3 or TRBV12-4, with D perhaps matching TRBD2 (6 bases). The CDR3 covers 14 residues. The V end lost 3 bases, the J end lost 5 bases, and 10 bases lay between the germline ends. CDR3 coding DNA: TGTGCCAGCAGTTTGATAGCGGCGACCGGGGAGCTGTTTTTT. Amino acid sequence: CASSLIAATGELFF.

This clonotype has at least ten counts. The V call is TRBV30, the J call TRBJ2-3; maybe TRBD2 (7 bases). This CDR3 spans 15 amino acids. V shed 2 bases and J shed 3 bases, with 15 bases lying between them. Looked up from germline, CDR1 is GTSNPN and CDR2 is SVGIG (reference sequence). The CDR3 DNA follows: TGTGCCTGGAGTCCCCAGGGGAGGGGAACAGATACGCAGTATTTT. Protein: CAWSPQGRGTDTQYF.

This clonotype was picked up many times. The chain couples TRBV20-1 to TRBJ1-2; D not certain. This CDR3 comprises 12 residues. Germline CDR1 and CDR2: DFQATT and SNEGSKA (reference sequence). Trimming stripped 4 bases from V and 2 bases from J, with 8 bases between. The CDR3 sequence: CSATSTNYGYTF. In DNA, the CDR3 is TGCAGTGCTACCTCCACGAACTATGGCTACACCTTC.

This clonotype was seen a handful of times. The chain has TRBV20-1 and TRBJ2-7; weak D call: TRBD2 (5 bases). Trimming took off 1 base at V and 4 bases at J, with 20 bases between the two ends. CDR1 DFQATT and CDR2 SNEGSKA come from the germline V gene (reference sequence). The CDR3 loop spans 16 amino acids. CDR3 bases: TGCAGTGCTAGAGGGACGGCGGGCCCCGTCGTTTACGAGCAGTACTTC. It is translated as CSARGTAGPVVYEQYF.

This clonotype came up many times. V is TRBV5-1 and J is TRBJ2-7; 7 bases line up with TRBD1. Looked up from germline, CDR1 is SGHRS and CDR2 is YFSETQ. The CDR3 is 15 amino acids. Trimming removed 2 bases from V and 1 base from J; junction bases left unmatched: 6. CDR3 bases: TGCGCCAGCAGCTTAAACCCGGGACAGTCCTACGAGCAGTACTTC. Protein sequence: CASSLNPGQSYEQYF. The complete variable domain, with remaining parts taken from reference TRBV5-1 and TRBJ2-7, reads KAGVTQTPRYLIKTRGQQVTLSCSPISGHRSVSWYQQTPGQGLQFLFEYFSETQRNKGNFPGRFSGRQFSNSRSEMNVSTLELGDSALYLCASSLNPGQSYEQYFGPGTRLTVT.

This clonotype was observed many times. The chain links TRBV27 to TRBJ1-3, with 7 bases lining up with TRBD1. This CDR3 spans 15 amino acids. V dropped 8 bases and J dropped 0; count of bases not matched to a gene: 7. Germline V CDR1 and CDR2: MNHEY, SMNVEV (reference sequence). The CDR3 bases are TGTGCCAGCGGACGACAGGGACCCTCTGGAAACACCATATATTTT. Amino acid sequence: CASGRQGPSGNTIYF.

Ten or more counts support this clonotype. The CDR3 coding sequence is TGTGCCACCAGCAGAGCCGCGAACACTGAAGCTTTCTTT. As protein: CATSRAANTEAFF. The chain uses TRBV15 and TRBJ1-1; D gene unclear. Trimming shortened V by 1 base and J by 1 base, and 4 bases separated the two germline ends. The germline CDR1 and CDR2 sequences are LNHNV and YYDKDF (reference sequence). This CDR3 is built from 13 residues.

This clonotype was observed at least ten times. The genes are TRBV9 and TRBJ1-1; 7 bases are shared with TRBD1. The CDR3 runs to 15 residues. Per germline, CDR1 SGDLS and CDR2 YYNGEE. The trim removed 0 bases at V and 3 bases at J, leaving 5 bases unmatched. The CDR3 sequence: CASSVEGQRHTEAFF. The CDR3 DNA is TGTGCCAGCAGCGTAGAGGGACAGAGGCACACTGAAGCTTTCTTT.

This clonotype was recorded many times. The chain is built from TRBV5-1 and TRBJ2-1, with D hard to call. CDR1 and CDR2 (germline): SGHRS, YFSETQ. V lost 6 bases and J lost 3, with 16 bases in between. The CDR3 consists of 15 residues. The CDR3 reads CASTAGVTFYNEQFF. In DNA, the CDR3 is TGCGCCAGCACAGCTGGCGTGACTTTCTACAATGAGCAGTTCTTC.

This clonotype has ten or more counts. As DNA, the CDR3 is TGTGCCAGCAGTTTAAGTGGGTGGTCTGGGCTTGAAGCTTTCTTT. It translates to CASSLSGWSGLEAFF. The rearrangement uses TRBV12-3 or TRBV12-4 and TRBJ1-1, with D uncertain. CDR3 length equals 15 residues. V was clipped by 2 bases and J by 7 bases, with 17 bases between them.

This clonotype has only a few counts. The rearrangement joins TRBV28 to TRBJ1-5; 10 bases match TRBD1. The trim removed 5 bases at V and 6 bases at J, leaving 10 bases unmatched. Germline loops: CDR1 MDHEN, CDR2 SYDVKM. This CDR3 has 16 amino acids. The chain's CDR3 is CASSPGTGEVSQPQHF. Here the CDR3 DNA reads TGTGCCAGCAGTCCAGGGACAGGGGAGGTGAGTCAGCCCCAGCATTTT. The whole variable domain, filled in from reference TRBV28 and TRBJ1-5, reads DVKVTQSSRYLVKRTGEKVFLECVQDMDHENMFWYRQDPGLGLRLIYFSYDVKMKEKGDIPEGYSVSREKKERFSLILESASTNQTSMYLCASSPGTGEVSQPQHFGDGTRLSIL.

This clonotype was observed many times. As DNA, the CDR3 is TGTGCCAGCAACGAGAGGGGGGCGCAGGCTTTCTTT. It yields the protein CASNERGAQAFF. The chain carries TRBV7-2 and TRBJ1-1; a weak D match, TRBD1 (6 bases). Germline V CDR1 and CDR2: SGHTA, FQGNSA. The CDR3 spans 12 residues. V lost 7 bases to trimming and J lost 11 bases, with 17 bases between them.

Ten or more counts support this clonotype. The chain employs TRBV3-1 and TRBJ2-3; D is undetermined. CDR1 is LGHDT, CDR2 YNNKEL, per germline (reference sequence). Between the trimmed V and J ends, which lost 5 bases and 4 bases, there was a span of 10 bases. The CDR3 is 13 residues long. CDR3 sequence (DNA): TGTGCCAGCAGCTTCCGACTCCCAGATACGCAGTATTTT. Translating it yields CASSFRLPDTQYF.

In this sample, this clonotype turned up many times. V is TRBV2 and J is TRBJ2-4; possibly TRBD1 for D (5 bases). V shed 9 bases and J shed 2 bases, with 14 bases lying between them. The CDR3 contains 14 residues. Germline loops: CDR1 SNHLY, CDR2 FYNNEI. The CDR3 protein is CASNLRETKNIQYF. For the CDR3, the DNA is TGTGCCAGTAACCTCAGGGAAACCAAAAACATTCAGTACTTC.

Only one count was recorded for this clonotype. This probably arose from a read error, given a far larger clone one base away. The chain combines TRBV27 with TRBJ2-7; no definite D call. The V end was cut by 11 bases, the J end by 7 bases, with 27 bases between. Germline assignment: CDR1 MNHEY and CDR2 SMNVEV (reference sequence). There are 15 residues in the CDR3. Written as DNA, the CDR3 is TGTGCCTCCTGTTTTGCTGGGCCTGACCACAATGAGCAGTACTTC. Amino acid sequence: CASCFAGPDHNEQYF.

This clonotype appeared many times. The J gene is TRBJ2-7, the V gene TRBV25-1, with TRBD2 as a possible D gene (6 bases). CDR1 is MGHDK, CDR2 SYGVNS, per germline. This CDR3 spans 18 amino acids. Trimming took off 3 bases at V and 4 bases at J, with 25 bases between the two ends. In nucleotides, the CDR3 is TGTGCCAGCAGTGAGTCGAGACCGCGGGGCCGCCGAGCGTACGAGCAGTACTTC. Its protein product is CASSESRPRGRRAYEQYF.